This T cell receptor (beta chain) derives from a study of blood T cell repertoires in COVID-19. TCRdb keeps only in-frame clones here, not all; method: immunoSEQ multiplex PCR. The repertoire consists of 150,000 to 170,000 clones, with about 80% occurring once and the leading ten covering around 28%. Germline trimming cut 3 bases from V and 7 bases from J; bases unmatched to any gene: 4. This CDR3 is 14 amino acids long. Germline CDR1 and CDR2: KGHSH and LQKENI. This chain links TRBV18 with TRBJ2-1, with TRBD2 identical over 9 bases. Sequences were obtained from peripheral blood. The TCR sequence derives from a woman aged 55 to 70 with acute or convalescent COVID-19. The CDR3 DNA is TGTGCCAGCTCACCTCTAGCGGGGTTGAATGAGCAGTTCTTC. Protein: CASSPLAGLNEQFF.